This T cell receptor (beta chain) is drawn from a study of T cells after yellow fever vaccination (dated by TCRdb to between 2017 and 2020). With respect to the entire study: Libraries from fractions with low cell numbers were prepared with the SMART-Seq v4 Ultra Low Input RNA kit. Blood was drawn at multiple timepoints before and after primary and secondary immunization, with bulk PBMC replicates and cell subsets isolated. Two healthy male donors made up the cohort, one aged 18 to 30 years and the other aged 30 to 39 years. To follow T-cell clones before and after both primary and booster YFV17D yellow fever vaccination, bulk TCR alpha and beta repertoires underwent longitudinal sequencing. The paper as a whole reports these results and caveats: A small fraction of clonotypes appeared in both the CD4 and CD8 compartments, likely as a result of convergent recombination. Compared with the primary T-cell response, the secondary T-cell response was faster but weaker, reaching its peak on day 5 rather than on day 15. Only a couple of donors were included in the study, so the extent to which the findings can be generalized is limited. Computational filtering was required because FACS-sorted repertoires could contain abundant contaminating clonotypes from the bulk population. Most clones expanded after primary vaccination (96% of CD4 and roughly 90% of CD8) were re-detected after the booster, suggesting that broad memory maintenance occurred.

This clonotype has only a few counts. Its antigen has not been determined. The sample holds no much larger clone one base away, and base qualities are not on file. Reading the label with the study, this specimen's treatment or condition is: live attenuated yellow fever vaccine strain. At each blood-draw timepoint, two biological replicates of bulk PBMCs were collected. PBMCs were isolated from peripheral blood using a standard Ficoll-Paque protocol. TriZol was used to extract RNA from bulk PBMCs, CD4 and CD8 fractions, and dextramer-positive and dextramer-negative fractions. TCR cDNA was made using 5'RACE template switching, a step that added a universal primer site and unique molecular identifiers. cDNA synthesis was primed from both the TCR alpha and TCR beta constant segments. Libraries were amplified in two PCR steps, with sample barcodes and sequencing adapters added in the second step. Sequencing of libraries was done on Illumina HiSeq 2500 (2x100 bp) or NovaSeq (2x150 bp). As for how the authors treated the data: Reads were demultiplexed and collapsed into UMI consensus sequences with MIGEC, and V(D)J alignment was performed with MiXCR. Clonotypes responding to the vaccine were identified with edgeR on replicate PBMC samples, with the criteria of FDR below 0.01 and a log2 fold change above 5 up to day 15. Each bulk clonotype was labeled CD4 or CD8 based on which sequenced repertoire, CD4 or CD8, contained the clonotype at higher abundance. TCRdb trimmed the raw reads at Q25, called clones with MiXCR and kept productive beta chains. Rows are combined by CDR3 protein, so each entry shows the most common genes and DNA. The V and J calls here are based on TCRdb, not the publication. This sample comprises around 610,000 distinct CDR3 sequences, about 14% of them detected only once. The ten largest clones represent about 14% of the sample.

The clonotype comes from a young man who received the YFV17D yellow fever vaccine. The specimen comprised PBMCs, sampled on the day of the yellow fever booster vaccination.

The DNA sequence follows: TGTGCCAGCAGTGATGGGGGAGCCGCAGATACGCAGTATTTT. This encodes CASSDGGAADTQYF. The chain couples TRBV6-1 to TRBJ2-3; the D gene is possibly TRBD1 or TRBD2, with 5 bases matching each. According to the germline V gene, CDR1 reads MNHNS and CDR2 reads SASEGT. V is shortened by 3 bases, J by 4 bases, and the region joining them spans 11 bases. Reading from cysteine to phenylalanine, the CDR3 counts 14 amino acids. Only the CDR3 DNA stays, 42 bases, in frame from base 1.